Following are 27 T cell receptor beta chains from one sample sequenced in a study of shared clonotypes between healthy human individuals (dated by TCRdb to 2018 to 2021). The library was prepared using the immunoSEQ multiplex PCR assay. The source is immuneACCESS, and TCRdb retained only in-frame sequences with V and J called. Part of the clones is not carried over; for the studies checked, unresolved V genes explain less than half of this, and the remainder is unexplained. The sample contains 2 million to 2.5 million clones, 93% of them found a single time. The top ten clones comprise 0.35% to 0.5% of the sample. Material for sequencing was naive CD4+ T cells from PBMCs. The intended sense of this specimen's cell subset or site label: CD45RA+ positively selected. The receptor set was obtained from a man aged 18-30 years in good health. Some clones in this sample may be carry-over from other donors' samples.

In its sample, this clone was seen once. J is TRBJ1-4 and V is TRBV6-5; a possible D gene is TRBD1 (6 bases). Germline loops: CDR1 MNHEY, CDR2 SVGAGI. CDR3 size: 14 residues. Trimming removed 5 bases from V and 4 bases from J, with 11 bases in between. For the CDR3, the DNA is TGTGCCAGCAGTCTGGACAGACTTAATGAAAAACTGTTTTTT. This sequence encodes CASSLDRLNEKLFF.

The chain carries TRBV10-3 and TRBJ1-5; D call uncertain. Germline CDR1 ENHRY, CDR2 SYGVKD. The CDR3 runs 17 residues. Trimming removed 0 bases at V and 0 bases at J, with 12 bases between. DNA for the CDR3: TGTGCCATCAGTGAGTCGAAAGTCGGTGATAGCAATCAGCCCCAGCATTTT. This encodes CAISESKVGDSNQPQHF.

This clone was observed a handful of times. DNA for the CDR3: TGTGCCAGCAGTTTGGGACAGGTGGTGCACTATGGCTACACCTTC. It specifies CASSLGQVVHYGYTF. The chain employs TRBV28 and TRBJ1-2; the match to TRBD1 covers 8 bases. This CDR3 comprises 15 residues. CDR1 and CDR2 from the germline V gene are MDHEN and SYDVKM. The J segment lost 3 bases and the V segment lost 3 bases, leaving 6 bases of the junction unmatched.

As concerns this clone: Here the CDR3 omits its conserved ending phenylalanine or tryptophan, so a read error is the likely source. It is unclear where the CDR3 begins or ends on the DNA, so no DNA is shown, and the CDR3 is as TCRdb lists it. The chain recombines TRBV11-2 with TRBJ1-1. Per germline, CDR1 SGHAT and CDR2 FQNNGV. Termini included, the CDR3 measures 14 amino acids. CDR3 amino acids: CASSLASGPRTILV.

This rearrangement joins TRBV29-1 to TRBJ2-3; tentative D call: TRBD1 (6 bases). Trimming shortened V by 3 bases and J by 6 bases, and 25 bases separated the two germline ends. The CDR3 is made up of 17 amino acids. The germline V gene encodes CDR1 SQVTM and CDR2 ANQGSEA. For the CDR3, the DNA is TGCAGCGTTGAGCCCAACAGGGTAGAGTCGATTTCCGATACGCAGTATTTT. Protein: CSVEPNRVESISDTQYF.

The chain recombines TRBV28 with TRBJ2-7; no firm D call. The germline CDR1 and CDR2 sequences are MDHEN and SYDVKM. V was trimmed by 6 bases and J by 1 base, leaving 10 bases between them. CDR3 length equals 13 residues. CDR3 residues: CASSPGESYEQYF. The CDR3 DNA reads TGTGCCAGCAGCCCGGGTGAGTCCTACGAGCAGTACTTC.

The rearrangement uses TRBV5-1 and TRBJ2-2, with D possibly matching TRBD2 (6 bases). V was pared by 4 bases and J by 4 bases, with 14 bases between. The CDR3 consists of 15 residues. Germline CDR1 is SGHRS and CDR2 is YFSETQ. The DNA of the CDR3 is TGCGCCAGCAGCCCTGGTAGCGGAGCCACCGGGGAGCTGTTTTTT. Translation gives CASSPGSGATGELFF. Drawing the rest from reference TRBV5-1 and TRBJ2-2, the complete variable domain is KAGVTQTPRYLIKTRGQQVTLSCSPISGHRSVSWYQQTPGQGLQFLFEYFSETQRNKGNFPGRFSGRQFSNSRSEMNVSTLELGDSALYLCASSPGSGATGELFFGEGSRLTVL.

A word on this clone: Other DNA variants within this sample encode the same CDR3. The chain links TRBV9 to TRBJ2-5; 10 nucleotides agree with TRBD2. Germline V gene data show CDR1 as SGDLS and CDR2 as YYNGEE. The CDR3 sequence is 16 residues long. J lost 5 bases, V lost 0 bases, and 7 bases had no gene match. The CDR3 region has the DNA TGTGCCAGCAGCGTAGGTTTAGCGGGAGGATCGGAGACCCAGTACTTC. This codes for CASSVGLAGGSETQYF.

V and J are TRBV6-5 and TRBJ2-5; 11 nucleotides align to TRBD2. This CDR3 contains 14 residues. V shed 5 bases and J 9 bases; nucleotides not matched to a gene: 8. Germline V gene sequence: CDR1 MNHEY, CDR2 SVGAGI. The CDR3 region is CASSTGLAATAQYF. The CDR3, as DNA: TGTGCCAGCAGTACGGGACTAGCGGCCACGGCCCAGTACTTC.

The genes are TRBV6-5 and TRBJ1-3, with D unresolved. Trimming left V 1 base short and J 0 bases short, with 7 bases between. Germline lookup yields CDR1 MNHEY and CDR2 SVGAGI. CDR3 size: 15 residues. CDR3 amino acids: CASSYWGSSGNTIYF. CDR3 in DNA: TGTGCCAGCAGTTACTGGGGAAGCTCTGGAAACACCATATATTTT.

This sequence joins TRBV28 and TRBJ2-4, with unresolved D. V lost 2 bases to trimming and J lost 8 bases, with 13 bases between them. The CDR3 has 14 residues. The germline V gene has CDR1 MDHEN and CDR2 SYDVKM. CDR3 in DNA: TGTGCCAGCAGTTTAAAGCCCCTCGGGTACATTCAGTACTTC. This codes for CASSLKPLGYIQYF.

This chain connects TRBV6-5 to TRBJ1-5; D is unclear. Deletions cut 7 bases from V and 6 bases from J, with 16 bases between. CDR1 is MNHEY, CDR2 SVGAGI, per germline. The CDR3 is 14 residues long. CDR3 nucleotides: TGTGCCAGCACCGAAATCGAGGGAAGTCAGCCCCAGCATTTT. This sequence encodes CASTEIEGSQPQHF.

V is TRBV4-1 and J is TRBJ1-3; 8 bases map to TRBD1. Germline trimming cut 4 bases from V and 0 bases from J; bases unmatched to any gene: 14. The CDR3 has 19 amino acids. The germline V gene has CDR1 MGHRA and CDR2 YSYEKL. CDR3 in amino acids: CASSPLGDRRVISGNTIYF. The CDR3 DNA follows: TGCGCCAGCAGCCCCCTTGGGGACAGGCGTGTGATCTCTGGAAACACCATATATTTT.

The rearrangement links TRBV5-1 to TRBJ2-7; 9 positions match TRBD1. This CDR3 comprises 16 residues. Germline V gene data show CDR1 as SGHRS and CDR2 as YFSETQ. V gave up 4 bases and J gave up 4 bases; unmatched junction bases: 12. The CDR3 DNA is TGCGCCAGCAGCCTGGACTCCGGGACAGGGCTATACGAGCAGTACTTC. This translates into CASSLDSGTGLYEQYF. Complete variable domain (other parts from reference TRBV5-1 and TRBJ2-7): KAGVTQTPRYLIKTRGQQVTLSCSPISGHRSVSWYQQTPGQGLQFLFEYFSETQRNKGNFPGRFSGRQFSNSRSEMNVSTLELGDSALYLCASSLDSGTGLYEQYFGPGTRLTVT.

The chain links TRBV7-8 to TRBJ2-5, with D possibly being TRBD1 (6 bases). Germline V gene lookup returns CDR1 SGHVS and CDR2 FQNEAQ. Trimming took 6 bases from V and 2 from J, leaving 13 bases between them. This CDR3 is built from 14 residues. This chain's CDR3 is CASSVQGRQETQYF. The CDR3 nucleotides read TGTGCCAGCAGTGTACAGGGTCGGCAAGAGACCCAGTACTTC. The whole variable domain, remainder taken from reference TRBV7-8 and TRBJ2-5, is GAGVSQSPRYKVAKRGQDVALRCDPISGHVSLFWYQQALGQGPEFLTYFQNEAQLDKSGLPSDRFFAERPEGSVSTLKIQRTQQEDSAVYLCASSVQGRQETQYFGPGTRLLVL.

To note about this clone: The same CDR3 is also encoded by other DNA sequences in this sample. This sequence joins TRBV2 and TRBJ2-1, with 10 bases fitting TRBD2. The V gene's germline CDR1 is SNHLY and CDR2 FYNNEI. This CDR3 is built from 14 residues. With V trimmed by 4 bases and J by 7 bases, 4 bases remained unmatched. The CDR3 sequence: CASSASGSRNEQFF. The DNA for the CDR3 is TGTGCCAGCAGTGCTAGCGGGAGTAGGAATGAGCAGTTCTTC. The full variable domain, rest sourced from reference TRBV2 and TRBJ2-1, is EPEVTQTPSHQVTQMGQEVILRCVPISNHLYFYWYRQILGQKVEFLVSFYNNEISEKSEIFDDQFSVERPDGSNFTLKIRSTKLEDSAMYFCASSASGSRNEQFFGPGTRLTVL.

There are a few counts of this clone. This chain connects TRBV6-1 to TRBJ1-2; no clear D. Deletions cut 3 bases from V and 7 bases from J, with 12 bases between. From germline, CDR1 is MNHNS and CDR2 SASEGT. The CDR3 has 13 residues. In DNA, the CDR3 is TGTGCCAGCAGTGAGACACTCGGACCTGGCTACACCTTC. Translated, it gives CASSETLGPGYTF.

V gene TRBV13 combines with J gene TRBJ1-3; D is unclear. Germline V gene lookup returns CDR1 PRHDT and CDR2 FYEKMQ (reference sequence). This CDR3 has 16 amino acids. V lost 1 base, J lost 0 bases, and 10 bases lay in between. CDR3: CASSLVGGLSGNTIYF. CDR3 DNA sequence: TGTGCCAGCAGCTTAGTTGGAGGCCTCTCTGGAAACACCATATATTTT.

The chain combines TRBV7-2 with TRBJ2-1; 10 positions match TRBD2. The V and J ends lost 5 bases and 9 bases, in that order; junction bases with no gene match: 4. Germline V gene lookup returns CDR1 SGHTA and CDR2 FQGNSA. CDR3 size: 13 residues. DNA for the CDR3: TGTGCCAGCAGCGGAGCGGGAGGGGTTGAGCAGTTCTTC. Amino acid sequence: CASSGAGGVEQFF.

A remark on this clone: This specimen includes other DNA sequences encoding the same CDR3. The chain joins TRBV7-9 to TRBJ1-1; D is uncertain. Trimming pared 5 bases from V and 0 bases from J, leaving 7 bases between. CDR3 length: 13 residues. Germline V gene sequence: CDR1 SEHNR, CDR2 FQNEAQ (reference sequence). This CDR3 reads CASSPTVNTEAFF. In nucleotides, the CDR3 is TGTGCCAGCAGCCCGACGGTGAACACTGAAGCTTTCTTT. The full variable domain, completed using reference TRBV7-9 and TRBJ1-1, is DTGVSQNPRHKITKRGQNVTFRCDPISEHNRLYWYRQTLGQGPEFLTYFQNEAQLEKSRLLSDRFSAERPKGSFSTLEIQRTEQGDSAMYLCASSPTVNTEAFFGQGTRLTVV.

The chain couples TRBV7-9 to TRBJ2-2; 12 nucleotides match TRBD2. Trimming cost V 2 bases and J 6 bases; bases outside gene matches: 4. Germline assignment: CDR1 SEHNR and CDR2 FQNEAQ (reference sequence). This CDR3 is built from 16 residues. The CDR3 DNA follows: TGTGCCAGCAGCTTACGACTAGCGGGAGTCTCCGGGGAGCTGTTTTTT. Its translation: CASSLRLAGVSGELFF.

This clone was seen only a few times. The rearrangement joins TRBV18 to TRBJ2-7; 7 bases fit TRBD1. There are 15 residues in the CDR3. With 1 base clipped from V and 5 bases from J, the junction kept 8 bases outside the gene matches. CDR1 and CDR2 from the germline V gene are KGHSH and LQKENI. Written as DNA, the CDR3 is TGTGCCAGCTCACCACAGCAGACAGGGTCGAACGAGCAGTACTTC. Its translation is CASSPQQTGSNEQYF.

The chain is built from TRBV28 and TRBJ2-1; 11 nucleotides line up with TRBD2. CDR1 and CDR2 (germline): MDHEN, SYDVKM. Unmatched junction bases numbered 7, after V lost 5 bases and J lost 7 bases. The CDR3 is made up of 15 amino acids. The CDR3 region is CASSQTSGSQNEQFF. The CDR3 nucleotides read TGTGCCAGCAGTCAAACTAGCGGGAGCCAAAATGAGCAGTTCTTC. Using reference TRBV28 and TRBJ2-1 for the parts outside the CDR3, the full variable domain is DVKVTQSSRYLVKRTGEKVFLECVQDMDHENMFWYRQDPGLGLRLIYFSYDVKMKEKGDIPEGYSVSREKKERFSLILESASTNQTSMYLCASSQTSGSQNEQFFGPGTRLTVL.

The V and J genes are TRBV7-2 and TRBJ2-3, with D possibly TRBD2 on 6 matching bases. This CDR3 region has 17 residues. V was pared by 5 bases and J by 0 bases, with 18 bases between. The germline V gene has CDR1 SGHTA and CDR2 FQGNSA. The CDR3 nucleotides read TGTGCCAGCAGCCATTCTGAAGCGGGCCTAAGCACAGATACGCAGTATTTT. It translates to CASSHSEAGLSTDTQYF.

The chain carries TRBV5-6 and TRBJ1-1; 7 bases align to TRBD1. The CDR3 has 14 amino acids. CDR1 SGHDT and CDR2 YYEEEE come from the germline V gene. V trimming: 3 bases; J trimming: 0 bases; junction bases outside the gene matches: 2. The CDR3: CASSWGQLNTEAFF. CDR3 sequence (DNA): TGTGCCAGCAGCTGGGGACAGTTGAACACTGAAGCTTTCTTT.

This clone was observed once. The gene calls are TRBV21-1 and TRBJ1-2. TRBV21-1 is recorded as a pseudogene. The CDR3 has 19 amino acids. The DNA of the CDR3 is TGTGCCAGCAGCAAAGGGGCGACTCCGGGCCAAGGGAGGATGGATGGCTACACCTTC. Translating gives CASSKGATPGQGRMDGYTF.

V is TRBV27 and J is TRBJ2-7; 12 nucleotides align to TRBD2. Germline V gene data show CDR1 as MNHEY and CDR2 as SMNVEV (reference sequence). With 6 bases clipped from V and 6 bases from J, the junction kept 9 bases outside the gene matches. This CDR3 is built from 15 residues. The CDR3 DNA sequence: TGTGCCAGCAGCAGGCTAGCGGGAGGGCCAAGCGAGCAGTACTTC. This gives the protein CASSRLAGGPSEQYF.